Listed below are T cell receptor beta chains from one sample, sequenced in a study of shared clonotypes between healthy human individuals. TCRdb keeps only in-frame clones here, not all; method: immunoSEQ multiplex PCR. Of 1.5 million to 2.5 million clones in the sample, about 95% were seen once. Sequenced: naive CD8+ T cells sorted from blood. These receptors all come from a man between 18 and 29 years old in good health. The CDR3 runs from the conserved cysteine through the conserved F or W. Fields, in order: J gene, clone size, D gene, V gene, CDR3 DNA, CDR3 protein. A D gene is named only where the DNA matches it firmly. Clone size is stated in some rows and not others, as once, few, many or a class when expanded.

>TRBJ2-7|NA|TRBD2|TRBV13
TGTGCCAGCAGCTTTGGGGAGGGCTACGAGCAGTACTTC
CASSFGEGYEQYF
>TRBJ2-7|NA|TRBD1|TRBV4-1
TGCGCCAGCAGCCGCACCGGGACAGGGAGTGCCGAGCAGTACTTC
CASSRTGTGSAEQYF
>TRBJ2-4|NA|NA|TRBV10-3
TGTGCCATCAGCCCGACAGAGGACATTCAGTACTTC
CAISPTEDIQYF
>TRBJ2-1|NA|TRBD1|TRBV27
TGTGCCAGCAGTTTACTTTTAGGACAGGGGTATGATGAGCAGTTCTTC
CASSLLLGQGYDEQFF
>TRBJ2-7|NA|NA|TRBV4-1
TGCGCCAGCAGCCAAGAGTCGGGGGCCTACGAGCAGTACTTC
CASSQESGAYEQYF
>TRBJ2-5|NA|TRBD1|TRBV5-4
TGTGCCGGAACCGAACAGGGGGCATATGAGACCCAGTACTTC
CAGTEQGAYETQYF
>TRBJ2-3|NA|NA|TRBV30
TGTGCCTGGGAAGGAACAGATACGCAGTATTTT
CAWEGTDTQYF
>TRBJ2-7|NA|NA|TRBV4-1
TGCGCCAGCAGCCAAGATTTCCCCCCGCCCCCCGAGCAGTACTTC
CASSQDFPPPPEQYF
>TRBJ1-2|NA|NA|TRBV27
TGTGCCAGCACCCCAGGTGGGGCCCCTCCCGCCTACACCTTC
CASTPGGAPPAYTF
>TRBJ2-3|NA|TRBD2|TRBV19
TGTGCCAGTAGCCCTGGACTAGCCTATACGCAGTATTTT
CASSPGLAYTQYF
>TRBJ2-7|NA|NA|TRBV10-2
TGCGCCAGCAGTGTCTCCGGGGGTGAAGAGCAGTACTTC
CASSVSGGEEQYF
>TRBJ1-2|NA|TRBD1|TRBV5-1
TGCGCCAGCAGCTTGTCCCCCGGGGCTTATACAGGGGAAGATGGCTACACCTTC
CASSLSPGAYTGEDGYTF
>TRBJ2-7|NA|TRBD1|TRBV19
TGTGCCAGTAGCCCCGGCACAGGGGGAGGCGACTACGAGCAGTACTTC
CASSPGTGGGDYEQYF
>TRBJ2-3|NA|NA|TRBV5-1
TGCGCCAGCAAGGTGGAAGATACGCAGTATTTT
CASKVEDTQYF
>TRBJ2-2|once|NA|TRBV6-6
TGTGCCAGCAGTCCATCGTCTATCACCGGGGAGCTGTTTTTT
CASSPSSITGELFF
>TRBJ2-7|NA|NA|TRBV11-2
TGTGCCAGCAGCTTCGGGGCTAGCGGACAGACGGCCTACGAGCAGTACTTC
CASSFGASGQTAYEQYF
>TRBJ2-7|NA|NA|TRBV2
TGTGCCAGCGAAGTCCTCGGTGGCATCTACGAGCAGTACTTC
CASEVLGGIYEQYF
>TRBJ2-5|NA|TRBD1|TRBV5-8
TGTGCCAGCAGCTGGACAGGGGGCGCGAGCCAGTACTTC
CASSWTGGASQYF
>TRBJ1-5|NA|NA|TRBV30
TGTGCCTGGAGTGTATATGCAGATCAGCCCCAGCATTTT
CAWSVYADQPQHF
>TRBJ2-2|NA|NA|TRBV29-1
TGCAGCTTCTCCTGGCAGAACACCGGGGAGCTGTTTTTT
CSFSWQNTGELFF
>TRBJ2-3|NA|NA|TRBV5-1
TGCGCCAGCAGCTCCCCCCCGTCCACAGATACGCAGTATTTT
CASSSPPSTDTQYF
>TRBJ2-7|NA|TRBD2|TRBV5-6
TGTGCCAGCAGCGCCGGGGCTAGCGGGGGTTACGACGAGCAGTACTTC
CASSAGASGGYDEQYF
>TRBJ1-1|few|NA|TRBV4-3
TGCGCCAGCAGCCCCACGGGGATGTATACTGAAGCTTTCTTT
CASSPTGMYTEAFF
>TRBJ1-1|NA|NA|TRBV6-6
TGTGCCTGCCTGTGGCGTACAGGCAACACTGAAGCTTTCTTT
CACLWRTGNTEAFF
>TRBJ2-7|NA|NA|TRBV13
TGTGCCAGCAGCTTAGTTGTCGCAGGCGAGCAGTACTTC
CASSLVVAGEQYF
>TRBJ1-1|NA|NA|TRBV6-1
TGTGCCACCCGGGGGCTCGACTCTATGAACACTGAAGCTTTCTTT
CATRGLDSMNTEAFF
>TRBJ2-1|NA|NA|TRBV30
TGTGCCTGGAGTGGAGGCTCTTCCTACAATGAGCAGTTCTTC
CAWSGGSSYNEQFF
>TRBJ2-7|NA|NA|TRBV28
TGTGCCAGCAGCTTTACGGGGACGCACCCTGAGGGAAGAAACTTC
CASSFTGTHPEGRNF
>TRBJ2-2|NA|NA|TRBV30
TGTGCCTGGAGTCCTCGTTGGGGAAACACCGGGGAGCTGTTTTTT
CAWSPRWGNTGELFF
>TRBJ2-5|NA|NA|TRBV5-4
TGTGCCAGCAGCTTGCGCCAGGAGAAAGAGACCCAGTACTTC
CASSLRQEKETQYF
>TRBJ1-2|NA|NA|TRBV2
TGTGCCAGCGGGTGGACGGCAAACTATGGCTACACCTTC
CASGWTANYGYTF
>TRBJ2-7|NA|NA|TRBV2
TGTGCCAGCAGTGAAGGGGCCGCCGAAGGGGGCGAGCAGTACTTC
CASSEGAAEGGEQYF
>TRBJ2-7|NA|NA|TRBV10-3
TGTGCCATCAGTGAGTTTGAAGCCCTGTTAGATTACGAGCAGTACTTC
CAISEFEALLDYEQYF
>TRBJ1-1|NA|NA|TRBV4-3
TGCGCCAGCAGCCAAGTAGCAGGGCTTTTGGACACTGAAGCTTTCTTT
CASSQVAGLLDTEAFF
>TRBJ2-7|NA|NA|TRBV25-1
TGTGCCAGCAGTGGGGGTTCTGTCGAGCAGTACTTC
CASSGGSVEQYF
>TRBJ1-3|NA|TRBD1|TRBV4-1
TGCGCCAGCAGCCTCCTCTCCGGGACAGGGGACTCTGGAAACACCATATATTTT
CASSLLSGTGDSGNTIYF
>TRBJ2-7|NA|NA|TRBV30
TGTGCCTGGAGTCTGGGACACTCATACGAGCAGTACTTC
CAWSLGHSYEQYF
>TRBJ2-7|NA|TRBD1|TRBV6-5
TGTGCCAGCAGTTTTGGACAGGGGGACTACGAGCAGTACTTC
CASSFGQGDYEQYF
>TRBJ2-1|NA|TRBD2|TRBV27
TGTGCCAGCAGTCCCGGACTAGCGGGGGGGTACAATGAGCAGTTCTTC
CASSPGLAGGYNEQFF
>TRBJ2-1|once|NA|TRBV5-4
TGTGCTACCTGGGCTAGCGATTACAATGAGCAGTTCTTC
CATWASDYNEQFF
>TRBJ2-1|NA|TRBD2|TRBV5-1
TGCGCCAGCAGCCCAGCCACTAGCGGGAGGGCCCTGGAACAGTTCTTC
CASSPATSGRALEQFF
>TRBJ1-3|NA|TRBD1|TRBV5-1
TGCGCCAGCAGCGCCGGGACAGGGGGCTCTGGAAACACCATATATTTT
CASSAGTGGSGNTIYF
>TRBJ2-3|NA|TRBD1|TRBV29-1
TGCAGCGTTGAAGGGGACAGCAGTTCTAGCACAGATACGCAGTATTTT
CSVEGDSSSSTDTQYF
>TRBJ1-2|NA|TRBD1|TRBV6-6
TGTGCCAGCAGTTACGCGGGACAGGACTATGGCTACACCTTC
CASSYAGQDYGYTF
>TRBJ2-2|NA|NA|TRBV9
TGTGCCAGCAGCGTAGGCGGAGGGGCCCTGACCGGGGAGCTGTTTTTT
CASSVGGGALTGELFF
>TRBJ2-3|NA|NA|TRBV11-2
TGTGCCAGCAGCTTAACCTCCGGGGATACGCAGTATTTT
CASSLTSGDTQYF
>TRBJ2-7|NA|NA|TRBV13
TGTGCCAGCAGCCCCTCCGGACCCAGCTACGAGCAGTACTTC
CASSPSGPSYEQYF
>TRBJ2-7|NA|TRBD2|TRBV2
TGTGCCAGCAGTGAGGGACTAGCGGGGGGTTTCTACGAGCAGTACTTC
CASSEGLAGGFYEQYF
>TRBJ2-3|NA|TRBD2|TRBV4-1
TGCGCCAGCAGCCAAGAAGCGGGGGGGCTTGGAGATACGCAGTATTTT
CASSQEAGGLGDTQYF
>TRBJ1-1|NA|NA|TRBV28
TGTGCCAGCAGTTTCTATGTCGGAGAGGGAAACACTGAAGCTTTCTTT
CASSFYVGEGNTEAFF
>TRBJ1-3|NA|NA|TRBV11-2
TGTGCCAGCAGCTTAGACGGGGACTACTCTGGAAACACCATATATTTT
CASSLDGDYSGNTIYF
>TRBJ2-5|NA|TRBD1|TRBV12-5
TGTGCTAGTGGTTTTGACAGGGGCCAACAGGAGACCCAGTACTTC
CASGFDRGQQETQYF
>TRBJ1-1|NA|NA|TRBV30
TGTGCCTGGAGTGTTGGGACTGTCGGGGGAGCTTTCTTT
CAWSVGTVGGAFF